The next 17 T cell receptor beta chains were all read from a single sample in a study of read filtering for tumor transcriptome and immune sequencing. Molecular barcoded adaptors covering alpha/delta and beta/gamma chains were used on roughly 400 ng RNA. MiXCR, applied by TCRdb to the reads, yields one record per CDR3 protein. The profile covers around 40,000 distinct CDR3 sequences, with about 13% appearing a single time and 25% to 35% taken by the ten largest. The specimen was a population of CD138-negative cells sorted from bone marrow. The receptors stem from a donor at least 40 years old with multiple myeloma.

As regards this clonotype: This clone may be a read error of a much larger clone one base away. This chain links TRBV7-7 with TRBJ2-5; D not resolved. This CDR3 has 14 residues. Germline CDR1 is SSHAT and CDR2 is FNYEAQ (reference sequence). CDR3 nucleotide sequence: TGTGCTAGCAGCTTAGGTGAAGGTCTCGAGACCCTGTACTTC. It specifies CASSLGEGLETLYF.

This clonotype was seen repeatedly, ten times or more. CDR3 in amino acids: CASSTRQGSDTQYF. CDR3 in DNA: TGTGCCAGCAGTACCCGACAAGGTTCAGATACGCAGTATTTT. The J gene is TRBJ2-3, the V gene TRBV12-3 or TRBV12-4; D gene ambiguous. This CDR3 contains 14 residues. V lost 5 bases and J 4 bases, leaving 13 bases between the germline ends.

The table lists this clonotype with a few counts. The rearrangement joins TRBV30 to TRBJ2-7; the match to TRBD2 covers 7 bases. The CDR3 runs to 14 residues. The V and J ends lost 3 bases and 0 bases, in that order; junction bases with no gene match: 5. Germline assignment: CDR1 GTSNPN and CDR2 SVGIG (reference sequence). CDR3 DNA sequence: TGTGCCTGGAGCATGGGGGGGACCTCCTACGAGCAGTACTTC. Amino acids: CAWSMGGTSYEQYF.

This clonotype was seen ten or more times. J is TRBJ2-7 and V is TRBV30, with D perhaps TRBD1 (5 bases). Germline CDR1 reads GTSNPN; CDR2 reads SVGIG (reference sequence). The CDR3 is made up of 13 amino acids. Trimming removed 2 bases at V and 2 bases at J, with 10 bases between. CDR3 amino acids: CAWSRGFTYEQYF. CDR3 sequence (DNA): TGTGCCTGGAGTAGGGGATTTACCTACGAGCAGTACTTC.

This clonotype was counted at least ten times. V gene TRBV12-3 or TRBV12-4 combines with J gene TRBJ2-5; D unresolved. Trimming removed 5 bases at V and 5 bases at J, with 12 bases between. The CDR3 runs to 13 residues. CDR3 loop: CASSVAAMETQYF. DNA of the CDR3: TGTGCCAGCAGTGTCGCGGCTATGGAGACCCAGTACTTC.

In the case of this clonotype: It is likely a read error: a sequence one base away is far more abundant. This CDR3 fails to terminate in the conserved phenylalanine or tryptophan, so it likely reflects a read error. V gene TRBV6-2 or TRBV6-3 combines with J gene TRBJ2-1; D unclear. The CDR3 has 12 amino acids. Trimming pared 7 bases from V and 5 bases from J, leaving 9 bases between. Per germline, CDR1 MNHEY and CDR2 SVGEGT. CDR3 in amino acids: CASTRLDNEQFL. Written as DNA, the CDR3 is TGTGCCAGCACGAGGCTGGACAATGAGCAGTTCCTC.

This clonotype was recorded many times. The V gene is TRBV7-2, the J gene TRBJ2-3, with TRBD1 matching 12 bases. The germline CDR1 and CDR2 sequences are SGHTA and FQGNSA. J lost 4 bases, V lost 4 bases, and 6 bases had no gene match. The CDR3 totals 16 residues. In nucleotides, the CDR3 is TGTGCCAGCAGCTCCCCGGGACAGGGGGCCGCAGATACGCAGTATTTT. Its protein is CASSSPGQGAADTQYF.

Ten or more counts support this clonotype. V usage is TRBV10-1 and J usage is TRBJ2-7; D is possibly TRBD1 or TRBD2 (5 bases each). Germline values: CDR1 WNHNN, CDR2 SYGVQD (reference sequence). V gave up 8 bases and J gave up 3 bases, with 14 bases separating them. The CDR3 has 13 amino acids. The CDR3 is CASPLGDHYEQYF. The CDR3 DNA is TGCGCCAGCCCATTGGGGGATCACTACGAGCAGTACTTC.

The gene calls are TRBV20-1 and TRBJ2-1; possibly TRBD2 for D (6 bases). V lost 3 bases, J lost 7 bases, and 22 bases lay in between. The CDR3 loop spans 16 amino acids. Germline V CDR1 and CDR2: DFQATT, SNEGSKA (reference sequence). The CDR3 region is CSARGFWEAELNEQFF. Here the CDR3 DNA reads TGCAGTGCTAGGGGTTTTTGGGAGGCCGAACTAAATGAGCAGTTCTTC.

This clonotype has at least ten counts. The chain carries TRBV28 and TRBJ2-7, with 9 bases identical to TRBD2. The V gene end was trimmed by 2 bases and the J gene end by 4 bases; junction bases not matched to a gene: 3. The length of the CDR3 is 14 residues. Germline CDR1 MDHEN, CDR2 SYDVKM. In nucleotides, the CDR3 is TGTGCCAGCAGTTTAGCGCTAGCGGGATACGAGCAGTACTTC. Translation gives CASSLALAGYEQYF. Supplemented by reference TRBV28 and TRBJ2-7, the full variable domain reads DVKVTQSSRYLVKRTGEKVFLECVQDMDHENMFWYRQDPGLGLRLIYFSYDVKMKEKGDIPEGYSVSREKKERFSLILESASTNQTSMYLCASSLALAGYEQYFGPGTRLTVT.

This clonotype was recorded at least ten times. The CDR3 is CATRGASGLQQFF. The CDR3 nucleotides read TGTGCCACCCGAGGGGCTAGCGGGTTACAGCAGTTCTTC. This sequence joins TRBV28 and TRBJ2-1; 8 bases align to TRBD2. Germline V gene data show CDR1 as MDHEN and CDR2 as SYDVKM. The CDR3 consists of 13 residues. With V trimmed by 10 bases and J by 11 bases, 13 bases remained unmatched.

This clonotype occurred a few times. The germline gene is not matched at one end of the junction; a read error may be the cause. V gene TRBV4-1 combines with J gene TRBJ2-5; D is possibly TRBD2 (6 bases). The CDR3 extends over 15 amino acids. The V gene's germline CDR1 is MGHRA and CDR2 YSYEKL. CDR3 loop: CASSQEIAVKESQYF. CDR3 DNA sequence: TGCGCCAGCAGCCAAGAAATAGCGGTGAAAGAGAGCCAGTACTTC.

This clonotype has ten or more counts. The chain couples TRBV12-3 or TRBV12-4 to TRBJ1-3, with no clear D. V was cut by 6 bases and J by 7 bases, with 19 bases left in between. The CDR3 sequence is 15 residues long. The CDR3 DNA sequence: TGTGCCAGCAGCCAGGAATTGAGTGGAGGGAACACCATATATTTT. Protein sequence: CASSQELSGGNTIYF.

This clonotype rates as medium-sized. This CDR3 is CSVTGTGLWNEQFF. The CDR3 nucleotides read TGCAGCGTAACCGGGACAGGGTTATGGAATGAGCAGTTCTTC. The chain recombines TRBV29-1 with TRBJ2-1; 9 nucleotides line up with TRBD1. Germline V gene sequence: CDR1 SQVTM, CDR2 ANQGSEA. The CDR3 runs to 14 residues. V shed 6 bases, J shed 7 bases, and the junction held 10 bases outside the gene matches.

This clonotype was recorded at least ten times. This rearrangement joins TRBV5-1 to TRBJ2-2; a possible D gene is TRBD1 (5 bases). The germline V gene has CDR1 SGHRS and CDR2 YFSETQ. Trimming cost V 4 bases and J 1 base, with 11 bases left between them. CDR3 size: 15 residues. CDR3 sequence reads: CASSPTGLNTGELFF. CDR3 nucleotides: TGCGCCAGCAGCCCAACAGGCCTGAACACCGGGGAGCTGTTTTTT.

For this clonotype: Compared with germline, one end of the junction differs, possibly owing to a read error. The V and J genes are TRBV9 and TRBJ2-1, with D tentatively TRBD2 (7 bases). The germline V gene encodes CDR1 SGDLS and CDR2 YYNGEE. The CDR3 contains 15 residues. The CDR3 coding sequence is TGTGCTAGCAGCTCTGGACGGGGGGCTAGAAATGAGCAGTTCTTC. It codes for CASSSGRGARNEQFF. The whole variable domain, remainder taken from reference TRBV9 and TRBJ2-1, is DSGVTQTPKHLITATGQRVTLRCSPRSGDLSVYWYQQSLDQGLQFLIQYYNGEERAKGNILERFSAQQFPDLHSELNLSSLELGDSALYFCASSSGRGARNEQFFGPGTRLTVL.

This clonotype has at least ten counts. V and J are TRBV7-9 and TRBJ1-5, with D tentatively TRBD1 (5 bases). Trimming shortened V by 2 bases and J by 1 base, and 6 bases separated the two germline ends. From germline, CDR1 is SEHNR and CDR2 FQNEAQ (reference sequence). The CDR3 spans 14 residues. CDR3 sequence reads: CASSLKGSNQPQHF. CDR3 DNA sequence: TGTGCCAGCAGCTTAAAGGGGAGCAATCAGCCCCAGCATTTT.